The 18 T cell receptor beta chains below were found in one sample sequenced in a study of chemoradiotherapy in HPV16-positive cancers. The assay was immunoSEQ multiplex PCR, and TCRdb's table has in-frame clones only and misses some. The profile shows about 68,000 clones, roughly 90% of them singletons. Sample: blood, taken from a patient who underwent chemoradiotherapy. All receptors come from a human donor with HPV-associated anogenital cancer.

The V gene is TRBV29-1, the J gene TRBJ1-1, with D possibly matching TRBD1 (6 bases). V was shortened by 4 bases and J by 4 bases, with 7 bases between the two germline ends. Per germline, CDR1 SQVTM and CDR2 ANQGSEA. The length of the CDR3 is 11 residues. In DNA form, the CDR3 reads TGCAGCGTTGGAGGGGGCACTGAAGCTTTCTTT. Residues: CSVGGGTEAFF.

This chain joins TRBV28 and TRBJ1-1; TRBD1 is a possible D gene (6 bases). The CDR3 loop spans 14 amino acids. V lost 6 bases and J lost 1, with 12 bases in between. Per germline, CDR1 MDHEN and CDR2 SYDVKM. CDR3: CASRHGQTNTEAFF. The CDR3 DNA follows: TGTGCCAGCAGACACGGACAGACGAACACTGAAGCTTTCTTT.

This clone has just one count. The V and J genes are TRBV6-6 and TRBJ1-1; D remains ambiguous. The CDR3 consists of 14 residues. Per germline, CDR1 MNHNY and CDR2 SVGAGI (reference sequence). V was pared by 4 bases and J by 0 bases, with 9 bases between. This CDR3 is CASSLSGLNTEAFF. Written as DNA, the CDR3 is TGTGCCAGCAGTTTATCCGGACTGAACACTGAAGCTTTCTTT.

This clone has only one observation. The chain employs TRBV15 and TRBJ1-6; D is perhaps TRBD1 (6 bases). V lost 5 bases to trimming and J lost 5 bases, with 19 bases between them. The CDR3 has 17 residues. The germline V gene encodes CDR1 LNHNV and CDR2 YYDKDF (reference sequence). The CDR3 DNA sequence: TGTGCCACCAGCTCCCCCCGGGACATATGGGATAATTCACCCCTCCACTTT. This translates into CATSSPRDIWDNSPLHF.

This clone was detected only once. CDR3 loop: CASSTPGDEQYF. The CDR3 DNA is TGTGCCAGCAGTACGCCGGGGGACGAGCAGTACTTC. The chain employs TRBV7-8 and TRBJ2-7, with D tentatively TRBD2 (6 bases). The CDR3 has 12 amino acids. Trimming left V 6 bases short and J 5 bases short, with 11 bases between. Germline CDR1 SGHVS, CDR2 FQNEAQ.

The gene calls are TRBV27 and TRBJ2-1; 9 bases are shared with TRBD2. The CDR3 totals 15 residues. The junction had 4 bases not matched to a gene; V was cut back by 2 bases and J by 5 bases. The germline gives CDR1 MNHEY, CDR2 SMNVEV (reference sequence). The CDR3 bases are TGTGCCAGCAGTTTAGGGGCGGGGGGGCACAATGAGCAGTTCTTC. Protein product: CASSLGAGGHNEQFF.

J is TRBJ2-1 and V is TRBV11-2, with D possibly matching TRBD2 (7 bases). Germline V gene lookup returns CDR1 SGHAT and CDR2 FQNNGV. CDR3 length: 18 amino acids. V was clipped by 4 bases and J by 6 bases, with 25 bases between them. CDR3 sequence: CASSSSRAGPRGGNEQFF. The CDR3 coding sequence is TGTGCCAGCAGCTCATCACGCGCCGGTCCTAGGGGGGGCAATGAGCAGTTCTTC.

The chain's CDR3 is CASSSLGSGNTIYF. The CDR3, as DNA: TGTGCCAGCAGTTCCCTCGGCTCCGGAAACACCATATATTTT. The rearrangement uses TRBV27 and TRBJ1-3; D unclear. This CDR3 is built from 14 residues. Germline V gives CDR1 MNHEY, CDR2 SMNVEV (reference sequence). Trimming shortened V by 4 bases and J by 4 bases, and 11 bases separated the two germline ends.

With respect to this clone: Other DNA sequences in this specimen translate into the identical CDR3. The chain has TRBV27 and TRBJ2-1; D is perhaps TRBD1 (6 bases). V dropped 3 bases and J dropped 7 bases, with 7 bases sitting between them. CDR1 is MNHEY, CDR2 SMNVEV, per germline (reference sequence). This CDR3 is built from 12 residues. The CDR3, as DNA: TGTGCCAGCAGTTTCACAGGGAATGAGCAGTTCTTC. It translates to CASSFTGNEQFF.

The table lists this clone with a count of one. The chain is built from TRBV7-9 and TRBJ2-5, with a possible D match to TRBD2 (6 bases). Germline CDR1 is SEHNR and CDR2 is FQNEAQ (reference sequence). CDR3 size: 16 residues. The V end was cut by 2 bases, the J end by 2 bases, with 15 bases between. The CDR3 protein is CASSLSPVAVQETQYF. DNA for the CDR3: TGTGCCAGCAGCTTAAGTCCGGTAGCGGTACAAGAGACCCAGTACTTC.

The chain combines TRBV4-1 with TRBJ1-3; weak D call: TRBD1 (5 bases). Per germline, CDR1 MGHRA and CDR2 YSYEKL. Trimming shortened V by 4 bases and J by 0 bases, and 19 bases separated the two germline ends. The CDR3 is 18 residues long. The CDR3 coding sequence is TGCGCCAGCAGCCGAACCCCGGGGGTGGGCATCTCTGGAAACACCATATATTTT. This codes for CASSRTPGVGISGNTIYF.

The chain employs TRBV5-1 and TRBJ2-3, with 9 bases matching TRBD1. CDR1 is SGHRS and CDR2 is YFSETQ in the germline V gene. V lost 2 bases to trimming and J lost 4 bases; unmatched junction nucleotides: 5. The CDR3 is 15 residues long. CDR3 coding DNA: TGCGCCAGCAGCTTACAGGGGGCCTGGGCAGATACGCAGTATTTT. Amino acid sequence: CASSLQGAWADTQYF.

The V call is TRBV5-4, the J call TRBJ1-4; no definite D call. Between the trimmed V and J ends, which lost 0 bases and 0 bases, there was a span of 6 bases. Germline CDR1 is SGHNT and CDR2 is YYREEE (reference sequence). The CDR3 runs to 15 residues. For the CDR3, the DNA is TGTGCCAGCAGCTTGGCGGAGACAACTAATGAAAAACTGTTTTTT. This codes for CASSLAETTNEKLFF.

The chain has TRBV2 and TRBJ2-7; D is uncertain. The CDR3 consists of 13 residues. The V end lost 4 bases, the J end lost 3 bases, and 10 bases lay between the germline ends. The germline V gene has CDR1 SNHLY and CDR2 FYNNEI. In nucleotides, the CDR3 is TGTGCCAGCAGTGTCGGACGGAGCTACGAGCAGTACTTC. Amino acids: CASSVGRSYEQYF.

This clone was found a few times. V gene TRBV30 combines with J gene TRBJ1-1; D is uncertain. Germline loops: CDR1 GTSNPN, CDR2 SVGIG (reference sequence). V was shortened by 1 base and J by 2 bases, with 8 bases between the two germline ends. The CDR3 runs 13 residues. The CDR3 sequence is CAWSGYRNTEAFF. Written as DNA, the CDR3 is TGTGCCTGGAGTGGTTACAGAAACACTGAAGCTTTCTTT.

The CDR3 nucleotides read TGTGCCAGTAACCAGGCCTATGGCTACACCTTC. Translating gives CASNQAYGYTF. The V call is TRBV19, the J call TRBJ1-2; no firm D call. Trimming took off 7 bases at V and 4 bases at J, with 7 bases between the two ends. Germline V gene sequence: CDR1 LNHDA, CDR2 SQIVND (reference sequence). This CDR3 comprises 11 residues.

The chain's CDR3 is CASSLDLMNTEAFF. Here the CDR3 DNA reads TGTGCCAGCAGCTTGGACCTCATGAACACTGAAGCTTTCTTT. This chain joins TRBV5-4 and TRBJ1-1; D is undetermined. Trimming shortened V by 0 bases and J by 0 bases, and 6 bases separated the two germline ends. The CDR3 spans 14 residues. Germline V gives CDR1 SGHNT, CDR2 YYREEE (reference sequence).

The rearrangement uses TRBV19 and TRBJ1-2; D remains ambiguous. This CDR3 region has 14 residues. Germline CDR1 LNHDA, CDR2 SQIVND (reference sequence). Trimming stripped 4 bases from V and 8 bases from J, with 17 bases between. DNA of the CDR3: TGTGCCAGTAGTACAAACGGGAAAGTAGGCGGCTACACCTTC. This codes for CASSTNGKVGGYTF.